The 10 T cell receptor beta chains presented below share a single source sample, sequenced in a study of OX40 agonist ivuxolimab in advanced cancers. The table came from immunoSEQ multiplex PCR; TCRdb's copy has only in-frame clones and leaves some out. The sample comprises 70,000 to 100,000 clones, about 85% of which are singletons, and 1.1% rests with the top ten. The sequencing here drew on CD4+ or CD8+ T cells sorted from blood, taken in a trial of the OX40 agonist ivuxolimab. These receptor sequences come from an adult with an advanced solid tumor such as melanoma, head and neck, liver or kidney cancer.

This chain joins TRBV30 and TRBJ1-2; a weak D match, TRBD1 (5 bases). The V and J ends lost 4 bases and 8 bases respectively, with 11 bases between them. This CDR3 contains 11 residues. The germline gives CDR1 GTSNPN, CDR2 SVGIG (reference sequence). The CDR3 sequence: CAWTSWGGYTF. CDR3 DNA sequence: TGTGCCTGGACATCGTGGGGGGGCTACACCTTC. Looking up the rest from reference TRBV30 and TRBJ1-2 gives the full variable domain: SQTIHQWPATLVQPVGSPLSLECTVEGTSNPNLYWYRQAAGRGLQLLFYSVGIGQISSEVPQNLSASRPQDRQFILSSKKLLLSDSGFYLCAWTSWGGYTFGSGTRLTVV.

CDR3 region: CASSVAGEANYGYTF. The CDR3 DNA reads as TGTGCCAGCAGCGTAGCGGGGGAAGCTAACTATGGCTACACCTTC. The chain links TRBV9 to TRBJ1-2, with D possibly matching TRBD1 (5 bases). Germline CDR1 is SGDLS and CDR2 is YYNGEE. V was cut by 0 bases and J by 0 bases, with 9 bases left in between. This CDR3 has 15 amino acids.

J is TRBJ2-7 and V is TRBV4-3, with 7 bases that match TRBD2. The CDR3 is 16 amino acids. Looked up from germline, CDR1 is LGHNA and CDR2 is YSLEER. V dropped 1 base and J dropped 3; count of bases not matched to a gene: 9. CDR3 loop: CASSQGASGGSYEQYF. In DNA, the CDR3 is TGCGCCAGCAGCCAAGGAGCTAGCGGAGGGAGCTACGAGCAGTACTTC.

The chain couples TRBV4-3 to TRBJ2-1; 7 nucleotides line up with TRBD2. J was trimmed by 7 bases and V by 4 bases; bases with no gene match: 1. Germline V lookup: CDR1 LGHNA, CDR2 YSLEER. This CDR3 spans 12 amino acids. The CDR3 region has the DNA TGCGCCAGCAGCCGGGAGGGGAATGAGCAGTTCTTC. This codes for CASSREGNEQFF.

The genes are TRBV28 and TRBJ2-3, with D maybe TRBD2 (5 bases). The germline V gene has CDR1 MDHEN and CDR2 SYDVKM. V was shortened by 4 bases and J by 7 bases, with 18 bases between the two germline ends. The CDR3 loop spans 15 amino acids. CDR3 bases: TGTGCCAGCAGTTCGAGGGCCGCGGGTTCATATACGCAGTATTTT. Translation: CASSSRAAGSYTQYF.

The chain is built from TRBV18 and TRBJ1-6; D gene unclear. CDR3 size: 17 residues. Germline V gives CDR1 KGHSH, CDR2 LQKENI. V lost 2 bases to trimming and J lost 0 bases, with 11 bases between them. The CDR3 protein is CASSPIPQDSYNSPLHF. CDR3 bases: TGTGCCAGCTCACCAATCCCCCAGGACTCCTATAATTCACCCCTCCACTTT.

The chain recombines TRBV29-1 with TRBJ2-7; 8 bases are a match to TRBD1. This CDR3 spans 12 amino acids. In germline, CDR1 is SQVTM, CDR2 ANQGSEA. Trimming cost V 6 bases and J 2 bases; bases outside gene matches: 3. In DNA form, the CDR3 reads TGCAGCGTGATGACAGGGGCCTACGAGCAGTACTTC. This sequence encodes CSVMTGAYEQYF.

The V gene is TRBV6-5, the J gene TRBJ2-6, with D perhaps assigned TRBD1 or TRBD2 (5 bases each). The CDR3 sequence is 14 residues long. Germline values: CDR1 MNHEY, CDR2 SVGAGI. Trimming cost V 11 bases and J 3 bases, with 14 bases left between them. The CDR3 spells CASTRGGGANVLTF. In nucleotides, the CDR3 is TGTGCCTCTACTAGGGGTGGTGGGGCCAACGTCCTGACTTTC.

This sequence joins TRBV28 and TRBJ1-5, with TRBD1 matching over 8 bases. Germline-derived CDR1 and CDR2 are MDHEN and SYDVKM. The CDR3 runs 15 residues. V trimming: 5 bases; J trimming: 2 bases; junction bases outside the gene matches: 5. The chain's CDR3 is CASSVTTGGNQPQHF. As DNA, the CDR3 is TGTGCCAGCAGTGTCACGACAGGGGGCAATCAGCCCCAGCATTTT.

This rearrangement joins TRBV18 to TRBJ1-1; D is ambiguous. CDR1 and CDR2 (germline): KGHSH, LQKENI. The germline V and J ends were trimmed by 6 bases and 1 base, with 12 bases remaining between them. The CDR3 consists of 14 residues. This CDR3 reads CASSLGNWNTEAFF. The CDR3 coding sequence is TGTGCCAGCTCGCTAGGGAATTGGAACACTGAAGCTTTCTTT. Full variable domain (missing parts from reference TRBV18 and TRBJ1-1): NAGVMQNPRHLVRRRGQEARLRCSPMKGHSHVYWYRQLPEEGLKFMVYLQKENIIDESGMPKERFSAEFPKEGPSILRIQQVVRGDSAAYFCASSLGNWNTEAFFGQGTRLTVV.